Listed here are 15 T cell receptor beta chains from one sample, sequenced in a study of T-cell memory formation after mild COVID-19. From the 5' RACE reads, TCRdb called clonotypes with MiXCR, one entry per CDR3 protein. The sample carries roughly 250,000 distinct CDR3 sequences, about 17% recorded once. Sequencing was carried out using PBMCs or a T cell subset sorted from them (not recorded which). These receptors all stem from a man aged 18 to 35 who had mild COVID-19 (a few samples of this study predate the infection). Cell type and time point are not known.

The CDR3 region has the DNA TGCGCCAGCAGCCGACGGACAGGGGGCACTGAAGCTTTCTTT. It encodes CASSRRTGGTEAFF. J is TRBJ1-1 and V is TRBV5-1; 10 bases are shared with TRBD1. The CDR3 consists of 14 residues. CDR1 and CDR2 (germline): SGHRS, YFSETQ. J lost 4 bases, V lost 4 bases, and 4 bases had no gene match.

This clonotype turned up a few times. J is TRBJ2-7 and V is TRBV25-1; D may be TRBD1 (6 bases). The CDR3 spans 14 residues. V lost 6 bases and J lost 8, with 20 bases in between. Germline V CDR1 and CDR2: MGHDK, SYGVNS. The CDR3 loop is CASRPNRAGGKQYV. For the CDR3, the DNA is TGTGCCAGCAGACCCAACAGGGCCGGCGGTAAGCAGTACGTC.

CDR3: CASSRDRVRYGYTF. CDR3 sequence (DNA): TGTGCCAGCAGCCGGGACAGGGTACGGTATGGCTACACCTTC. The chain carries TRBV28 and TRBJ1-2; 9 bases map to TRBD1. This CDR3 has 14 residues. Trimming at V came to 6 bases and at J to 5 bases, leaving 7 bases not matched to a gene. Germline V gene lookup returns CDR1 MDHEN and CDR2 SYDVKM.

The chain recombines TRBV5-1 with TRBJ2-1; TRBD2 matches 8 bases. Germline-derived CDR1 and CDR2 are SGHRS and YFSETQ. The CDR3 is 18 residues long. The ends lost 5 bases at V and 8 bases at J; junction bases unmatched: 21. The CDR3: CASRSTPPSGGRSDEQFF. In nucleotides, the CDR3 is TGCGCCAGCAGGTCGACTCCACCGAGCGGGGGTCGAAGCGATGAGCAGTTCTTC.

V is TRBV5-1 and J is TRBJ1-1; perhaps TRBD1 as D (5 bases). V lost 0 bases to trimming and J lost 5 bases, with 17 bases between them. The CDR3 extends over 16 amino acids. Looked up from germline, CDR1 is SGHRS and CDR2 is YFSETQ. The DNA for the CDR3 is TGCGCCAGCAGCTTGGATCCCGGCCAGGGTGGGACTGAAGCTTTCTTT. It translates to CASSLDPGQGGTEAFF.

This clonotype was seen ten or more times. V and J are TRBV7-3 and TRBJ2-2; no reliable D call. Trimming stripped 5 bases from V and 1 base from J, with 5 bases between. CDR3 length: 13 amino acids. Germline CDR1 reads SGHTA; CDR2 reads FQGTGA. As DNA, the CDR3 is TGTGCCAGCAGCGCCCAGAACACCGGGGAGCTGTTTTTT. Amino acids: CASSAQNTGELFF.

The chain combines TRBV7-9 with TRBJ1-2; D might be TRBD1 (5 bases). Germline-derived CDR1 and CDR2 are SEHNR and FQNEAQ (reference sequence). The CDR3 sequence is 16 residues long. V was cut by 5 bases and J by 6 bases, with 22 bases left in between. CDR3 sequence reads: CASSPRDDPRVHGYTF. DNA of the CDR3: TGTGCCAGCAGCCCTCGGGACGATCCCCGGGTCCATGGCTACACCTTC.

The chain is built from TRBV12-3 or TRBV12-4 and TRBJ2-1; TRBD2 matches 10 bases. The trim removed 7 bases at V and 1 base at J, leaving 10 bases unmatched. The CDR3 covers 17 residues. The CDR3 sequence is CASTRSSAGGSYNEQFF. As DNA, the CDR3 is TGTGCCAGCACAAGGTCATCAGCGGGGGGGTCCTACAATGAGCAGTTCTTC.

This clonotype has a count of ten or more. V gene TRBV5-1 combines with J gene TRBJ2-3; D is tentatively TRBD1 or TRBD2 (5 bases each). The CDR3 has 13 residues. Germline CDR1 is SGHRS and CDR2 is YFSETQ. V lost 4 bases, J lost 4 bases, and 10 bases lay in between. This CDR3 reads CASSLGAPDTQYF. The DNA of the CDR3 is TGCGCCAGCAGCCTCGGGGCACCAGATACGCAGTATTTT.

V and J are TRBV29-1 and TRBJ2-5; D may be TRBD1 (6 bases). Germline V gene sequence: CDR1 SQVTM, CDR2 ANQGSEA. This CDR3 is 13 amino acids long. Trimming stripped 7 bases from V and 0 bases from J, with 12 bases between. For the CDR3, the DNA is TGCAGCGCCATTACAGGGAACCAAGAGACCCAGTACTTC. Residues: CSAITGNQETQYF.

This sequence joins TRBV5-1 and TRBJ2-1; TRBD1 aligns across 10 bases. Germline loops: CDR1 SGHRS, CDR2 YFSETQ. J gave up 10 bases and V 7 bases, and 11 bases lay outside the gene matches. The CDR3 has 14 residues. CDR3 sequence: CASYGTGAEREQFF. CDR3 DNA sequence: TGCGCCAGCTACGGGACAGGGGCCGAAAGGGAGCAGTTCTTC.

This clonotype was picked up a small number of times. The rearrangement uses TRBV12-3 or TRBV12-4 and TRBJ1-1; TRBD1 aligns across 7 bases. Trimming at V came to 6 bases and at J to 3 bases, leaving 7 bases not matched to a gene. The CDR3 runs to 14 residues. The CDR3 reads CASSQNQGDTEAFF. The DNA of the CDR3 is TGTGCCAGCAGCCAAAACCAGGGGGACACTGAAGCTTTCTTT.

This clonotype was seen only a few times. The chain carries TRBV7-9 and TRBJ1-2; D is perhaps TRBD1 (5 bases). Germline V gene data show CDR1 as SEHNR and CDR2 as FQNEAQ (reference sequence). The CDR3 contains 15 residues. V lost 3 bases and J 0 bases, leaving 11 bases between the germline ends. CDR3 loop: CASSFLGGSNYGYTF. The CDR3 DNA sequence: TGTGCCAGCAGCTTTCTGGGGGGGTCTAACTATGGCTACACCTTC.

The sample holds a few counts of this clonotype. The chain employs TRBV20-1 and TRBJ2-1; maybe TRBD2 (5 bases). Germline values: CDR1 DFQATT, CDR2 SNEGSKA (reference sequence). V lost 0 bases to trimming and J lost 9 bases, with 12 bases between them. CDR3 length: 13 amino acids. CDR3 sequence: CSARDPSGIEQFF. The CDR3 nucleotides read TGCAGTGCTAGAGATCCAAGCGGAATTGAGCAGTTCTTC.

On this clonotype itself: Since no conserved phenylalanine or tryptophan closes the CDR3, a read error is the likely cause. CDR3 sequence (DNA): TGCGCCAGCAGCCGGGGACAGCCGAACAATGAAGCTTTCTCT. It codes for CASSRGQPNNEAFS. This sequence joins TRBV5-1 and TRBJ1-1; 7 bases match TRBD1. Per germline, CDR1 SGHRS and CDR2 YFSETQ. This CDR3 is built from 14 residues.